The entry that follows covers one TCR beta chain sequence. Antigen unknown. After 5'RACE with constant-segment primers, TCR alpha and TCR beta cDNA libraries carrying sample barcodes and UMIs were obtained. TCRdb independently ran MiXCR on the 5' RACE reads; one entry per CDR3 protein. The repertoire holds some 410,000 distinct CDR3 sequences, with 20% to 25% as singletons. This record belongs to a study of T-cell memory formation after mild COVID-19. Study results and limitations: A balance of CD4 and CD8 characterized clones contracting day 15 to 85, whereas later expanders leaned CD4+.

The CDR3 runs to 14 residues. V was clipped by 2 bases and J by 7 bases; unmatched bases: 5. In germline, CDR1 is SGHDT, CDR2 YYEEEE. The rearrangement links TRBV5-6 to TRBJ1-1, with 10 bases lining up with TRBD1. Sequencing used PBMCs or a T cell subset sorted from them (not recorded which). The origin of this receptor is an adult woman who had mild COVID-19 (a few samples of this study predate the infection). Cell type and time point are not known. CDR3 in DNA: TGTGCCAGCAGCTTTCGTAGGACAGGGGGTGAAGCTTTCTTT. This sequence encodes CASSFRRTGGEAFF.